This is a list of T cell receptor beta chains from one sample in a study of blood T cells in healthy people across ages. MiXCR, applied by TCRdb to the 5' RACE reads, yields one record per CDR3 protein. The sample yields hundreds of thousands of distinct CDR3 sequences, approximately 52% seen once. The sequenced sample consisted of blood. These TCRs come from a woman at least 80 years old in good health. Both conserved end residues are part of each CDR3. The order of the fields is clone size, J gene, CDR3 length, V gene, CDR3 protein. Size is omitted from some rows. Given values are once, few, many or a class for expanded clones.

clone_size: once; j_call: TRBJ2-5; cdr3_length: 18; v_call: TRBV15; cdr3_aa: CATSRDGGSGSFWETQYF
clone_size: many; j_call: TRBJ2-1; cdr3_length: 16; v_call: TRBV6-6; cdr3_aa: CASSYRVSVGGNEQFF
clone_size: few; j_call: TRBJ2-2; cdr3_length: 14; v_call: TRBV7-2; cdr3_aa: CASSLGIDTGELFF
clone_size: .; j_call: TRBJ1-1; cdr3_length: 15; v_call: TRBV30; cdr3_aa: CAWSKIPLRSSEAFF
clone_size: once; j_call: TRBJ2-3; cdr3_length: 13; v_call: TRBV28; cdr3_aa: CASGGGGADTQYF
clone_size: .; j_call: TRBJ1-5; cdr3_length: 14; v_call: TRBV10-3; cdr3_aa: CAIRAGFRDQPQHF
clone_size: many; j_call: TRBJ1-2; cdr3_length: 13; v_call: TRBV11-2; cdr3_aa: CASSPDRVRGYTF
clone_size: .; j_call: TRBJ2-7; cdr3_length: 14; v_call: TRBV12-3/TRBV12-4; cdr3_aa: CASSEFDGAYEQYF
clone_size: .; j_call: TRBJ2-5; cdr3_length: 11; v_call: TRBV20-1; cdr3_aa: CSVRLGRGQYF
clone_size: .; j_call: TRBJ2-7; cdr3_length: 14; v_call: TRBV4-1; cdr3_aa: CASSQVRRLNEQYF
clone_size: many; j_call: TRBJ2-3; cdr3_length: 12; v_call: TRBV10-3; cdr3_aa: CAISPGGDTQYF
clone_size: .; j_call: .; cdr3_length: 18; v_call: TRBV18; cdr3_aa: CASSSLSRGSGRHSEQYF
clone_size: many; j_call: TRBJ2-1; cdr3_length: 14; v_call: TRBV24-1; cdr3_aa: CATKDRTGGNEQFF
clone_size: few; j_call: .; cdr3_length: 13; v_call: TRBV20-1; cdr3_aa: CSASSGQGKTQYF
clone_size: many; j_call: TRBJ1-1; cdr3_length: 13; v_call: TRBV27; cdr3_aa: CASSLGGRTEAFF
clone_size: .; j_call: TRBJ1-2; cdr3_length: 14; v_call: TRBV25-1; cdr3_aa: CASSEKGRVVGYTF
clone_size: .; j_call: TRBJ1-3; cdr3_length: 14; v_call: TRBV6-1; cdr3_aa: CASTRGGWENTIYF
clone_size: .; j_call: TRBJ2-3; cdr3_length: 17; v_call: TRBV12-3/TRBV12-4; cdr3_aa: CASSLDPAGGSTDTQYF
clone_size: .; j_call: TRBJ1-2; cdr3_length: 15; v_call: TRBV18; cdr3_aa: CASSPLGQGDYGYTF
clone_size: few; j_call: TRBJ2-1; cdr3_length: 15; v_call: TRBV10-3; cdr3_aa: CAVSLLPPDESGQFF
clone_size: .; j_call: TRBJ2-1; cdr3_length: 12; v_call: TRBV29-1; cdr3_aa: CSVDWGAGEQFF
clone_size: few; j_call: TRBJ2-5; cdr3_length: 16; v_call: TRBV7-9; cdr3_aa: CASSLGASGRLDEQYF
clone_size: .; j_call: TRBJ2-6; cdr3_length: 16; v_call: TRBV5-5; cdr3_aa: CASSLMLGAEANVLTF
clone_size: few; j_call: TRBJ2-5; cdr3_length: 16; v_call: TRBV6-5; cdr3_aa: CASSYSPAGGRETQYF
clone_size: .; j_call: TRBJ1-6; cdr3_length: 12; v_call: TRBV28; cdr3_aa: CATSQGYSPLHF
clone_size: .; j_call: TRBJ2-1; cdr3_length: 11; v_call: TRBV12-3/TRBV12-4; cdr3_aa: CVSSFLGEQFF
clone_size: few; j_call: TRBJ2-5; cdr3_length: 15; v_call: TRBV2; cdr3_aa: CASSVLAGLRNEQYF
clone_size: .; j_call: TRBJ2-5; cdr3_length: 15; v_call: TRBV7-2; cdr3_aa: CASSFSTSGRETQYF
clone_size: .; j_call: TRBJ2-5; cdr3_length: 15; v_call: TRBV3-1; cdr3_aa: CASSPGLAEGETQYF
clone_size: many; j_call: TRBJ2-1; cdr3_length: 11; v_call: TRBV10-3; cdr3_aa: CAISPEREQFF
clone_size: many; j_call: TRBJ2-3; cdr3_length: 14; v_call: TRBV12-5; cdr3_aa: CASGPGQSTDTQYF
clone_size: many; j_call: TRBJ1-2; cdr3_length: 14; v_call: TRBV27; cdr3_aa: CASSNKPANYGYTF
clone_size: .; j_call: TRBJ1-6; cdr3_length: 17; v_call: TRBV6-1; cdr3_aa: CASSPAAGPSGVSPLHF
clone_size: .; j_call: TRBJ1-1; cdr3_length: 14; v_call: TRBV7-3; cdr3_aa: CASSLRGADTEAFF
clone_size: many; j_call: TRBJ2-1; cdr3_length: 16; v_call: TRBV21-1; cdr3_aa: CASSRSWDRGRNEQFF
clone_size: many; j_call: TRBJ2-3; cdr3_length: 14; v_call: TRBV29-1; cdr3_aa: CSVEASGGTDTQYF
clone_size: many; j_call: TRBJ2-7; cdr3_length: 13; v_call: TRBV20-1; cdr3_aa: CSSFSSESYEQYF
clone_size: .; j_call: TRBJ2-2; cdr3_length: 14; v_call: TRBV5-1; cdr3_aa: CASTQRERGGELFF
clone_size: .; j_call: .; cdr3_length: 15; v_call: TRBV3-1; cdr3_aa: CASSQDAVRGREQYF
clone_size: many; j_call: TRBJ2-1; cdr3_length: 14; v_call: TRBV28; cdr3_aa: CASSLHSPGGEQFF
clone_size: .; j_call: TRBJ2-7; cdr3_length: 12; v_call: TRBV6-1; cdr3_aa: CASMGGVYEQYF
clone_size: many; j_call: TRBJ2-5; cdr3_length: 14; v_call: TRBV2; cdr3_aa: CASSFTWGEETQYF
clone_size: .; j_call: TRBJ1-2; cdr3_length: 14; v_call: TRBV10-3; cdr3_aa: CAISGVLSPGGYTF
clone_size: many; j_call: TRBJ2-1; cdr3_length: 16; v_call: TRBV7-9; cdr3_aa: CASSLSASGASGEQFF
clone_size: many; j_call: TRBJ1-5; cdr3_length: 12; v_call: TRBV28; cdr3_aa: CASSSSGQPQHF
clone_size: many; j_call: TRBJ2-5; cdr3_length: 16; v_call: TRBV6-5; cdr3_aa: CASSYFGTDQSGAQYF
clone_size: many; j_call: TRBJ2-1; cdr3_length: 13; v_call: TRBV7-3; cdr3_aa: CASSLGPSNEQFF
clone_size: few; j_call: TRBJ1-4; cdr3_length: 16; v_call: TRBV4-2; cdr3_aa: CASSEELGAGDEKLFF
clone_size: .; j_call: TRBJ2-1; cdr3_length: 19; v_call: TRBV3-1; cdr3_aa: CASNQDLGSGLAGYNEQFF
clone_size: .; j_call: TRBJ2-1; cdr3_length: 16; v_call: TRBV6-2/TRBV6-3; cdr3_aa: CASSYVKRPSYNEQFF
clone_size: few; j_call: TRBJ2-7; cdr3_length: 16; v_call: TRBV10-2; cdr3_aa: CASSESYSGTLGEQYF
clone_size: .; j_call: TRBJ1-3; cdr3_length: 15; v_call: TRBV10-3; cdr3_aa: CAINSDKSSGNTIYF
clone_size: .; j_call: TRBJ2-3; cdr3_length: 15; v_call: TRBV12-3/TRBV12-4; cdr3_aa: CASSWVWGQGDTQYF
clone_size: few; j_call: TRBJ1-1; cdr3_length: 11; v_call: TRBV7-2; cdr3_aa: CASSLVFRAFF
clone_size: .; j_call: .; cdr3_length: 14; v_call: TRBV27; cdr3_aa: CASSVSRGDQTQYF